These 5 T cell receptor beta chains originate from one sample sequenced in a study of control samples from healthy donors and cancer patients. Only in-frame clones appear in the TCRdb table, and some are missing; sequencing was by immunoSEQ multiplex PCR. The sample has roughly 170,000 clones, around 93% seen once. The source material was blood. The receptors here all came from a woman in her fifties or sixties in good health.

This rearrangement joins TRBV10-3 to TRBJ1-2; 10 positions agree with TRBD1. Germline assignment: CDR1 ENHRY and CDR2 SYGVKD. Trimming took 3 bases from V and 8 from J; bases not matched to a gene: 6. This CDR3 region has 14 residues. The CDR3 loop is CAISDSTGGEGYTF. For the CDR3, the DNA is TGTGCCATCAGTGACTCGACAGGGGGCGAAGGCTACACCTTC.

V usage is TRBV7-8 and J usage is TRBJ1-3, with D maybe TRBD1 (6 bases). V was trimmed by 5 bases and J by 3 bases, leaving 14 bases between them. CDR1 SGHVS and CDR2 FQNEAQ come from the germline V gene. The CDR3 runs to 15 residues. The CDR3 spells CASSLMGASGNTIYF. CDR3 nucleotides: TGTGCCAGCAGCCTAATGGGGGCTAGTGGAAACACCATATATTTT.

The CDR3 bases are TGTGCCAGTAAGGCCAGGGATTTTGGTGGCTACACCTTC. Protein: CASKARDFGGYTF. The chain uses TRBV19 and TRBJ1-2; maybe TRBD1 (5 bases). This CDR3 is built from 13 residues. CDR1 is LNHDA, CDR2 SQIVND, per germline (reference sequence). V lost 7 bases, J lost 7 bases, and 16 bases lay in between.

The V call is TRBV5-6, the J call TRBJ1-6; D gene ambiguous. CDR3 length: 15 amino acids. CDR1 is SGHDT, CDR2 YYEEEE, per germline. V was clipped by 4 bases and J by 8 bases, with 16 bases between them. This CDR3 is CASSQDLSDHSPLHF. DNA for the CDR3: TGTGCCAGCAGCCAGGATCTTTCCGATCATTCACCCCTCCACTTT.

This clone was seen a single time. CDR3 loop: CASSIGATSSYNEQFF. In DNA, the CDR3 is TGCGCCAGCAGCATTGGAGCAACCAGCTCCTACAATGAGCAGTTCTTC. The rearrangement links TRBV5-1 to TRBJ2-1, with no clear D. This CDR3 comprises 16 residues. CDR1 is SGHRS, CDR2 YFSETQ, per germline. Trimming removed 4 bases from V and 0 bases from J, with 14 bases in between.